This entry concerns a single T cell receptor (beta chain). This clonotype was detected ten times or more. Its target antigen remains unknown. Base-call qualities are not available, and no considerably larger clone is one nucleotide away. V loses 1 base of germline sequence and J loses 0 bases, and the interval between the two ends is 9 bases. Counted from cysteine to phenylalanine, this CDR3 has 14 amino acids. The read is trimmed to its CDR3 DNA, 42 bases read in frame from base 1. The germline V gene (reference sequence) gives CDR1 as DFQATT and CDR2 as SNEGSKA. Systemically healthy Caucasian individuals from Russia, 35 to 40 in total and aged roughly 6 to 100 years, were included as donors. Around 10 milliliters of peripheral blood were drawn from each donor into EDTA-treated Vacutainer tubes. Ficoll-Paque density-gradient centrifugation was used to isolate PBMCs, with at least 7 million obtained per sample. Total RNA was extracted from PBMCs with Trizol reagent, with at least 5.5 micrograms obtained per sample. The percentages of naive CD45RAhigh/CD27high T cells were determined by flow cytometry on a PBMC aliquot from every donor.

The record originates from a study of blood T cells in healthy people across ages (dated by TCRdb to between 2014 and 2016). Study-wide context: In model experiments, template switching captured about one uniquely barcoded TCR beta cDNA molecule for every two T cells. To avoid experimental bias, donors of different ages were spread randomly across the sequencing lanes. Four age groups were formed from the donors: young (average approximately 15 years), middle-aged (around 37), aged (62) and long-lived (82). The study analyzed two additional independent replicas of 1 million unique cDNA reads from the same blood draw for two donors, one aged 18 to 30 and one aged 80 or older. To track age-related changes in TCR beta repertoire diversity, the study relied on deep sequencing normalized with unique cDNA molecular identifiers.

Study-level results and caveats: Because donor CMV infection status was unknown, age-related changes in expanded clonotypes were potentially confounded. There was a strong correlation between observed TCR beta diversity and the percentage of naive T cells measured by flow cytometry. Estimates of total diversity from one million sequenced T cells were regarded as lower bounds and underestimates. Compared with the aged group, more naive CD4+ T cells, fewer expanded clones and increased TCR diversity were shown by the long-lived group, suggesting age selection. As age increased, observed TCR beta diversity per million T cells dropped in a roughly linear way, and a significant reduction was already evident by age 40. Because profiling used bulk unsorted PBMCs, naive and antigen-experienced compartments could not be compared conclusively.

Receptor amplification or capture employed 5' RACE. TCRdb shows the sequencer as Illumina HiSeq 2500. A second PCR of about 7 to 12 cycles was performed with a sample-barcoded 5' primer and a J-beta primer mix. A unique molecular identifier was introduced onto each TCR beta cDNA molecule by a template-switch 5' adaptor carrying 12 random nucleotides. Each sample yielded at least 3 million CDR3-containing paired-end reads. The Mint cDNA synthesis kit, primed by a TRBC-specific oligonucleotide, was used to synthesize first-strand cDNA from all RNA. After uracil-DNA glycosylase treatment, a first 18-cycle PCR used universal primers M1SS and BC2_uni_R on all cDNA. The published analysis was carried out like this. For normalization, 1 million high-quality reads were randomly selected from each sample, with every read carrying a distinct molecular identifier. Reads with shared molecular identifiers were discarded instead of being binned into consensus sequences. MiTCR, run with a Q25 quality threshold and the strictest error-elimination algorithm, handled CDR3 identification, clonotype clustering and error correction. A nonparametric unseen species model using Euler transformation provided a lower-bound estimate of total TCR beta diversity. The raw public data were reprocessed by TCRdb itself: fastp quality trimming at Q25, MiXCR clonotype calling, in-frame beta chains only. Identical CDR3 proteins give one entry, which carries the most common genes and DNA. The V and J calls reflect TCRdb's pipeline rather than the authors' work. The sample table lists some 1.4 million distinct CDR3 sequences, 42% of them with a count of one. The ten top clones hold roughly 8.2% of the sample.

Recombination linked TRBV20-1 to TRBJ2-5; a weak D assignment points to TRBD2 (6 bases agree). Input material: blood. This TCR was sampled from a woman aged 18-30 years in good health. The CDR3 protein is CSARVGGNQETQYF. The sequence in DNA is TGCAGTGCTAGAGTTGGGGGGAACCAAGAGACCCAGTACTTC.